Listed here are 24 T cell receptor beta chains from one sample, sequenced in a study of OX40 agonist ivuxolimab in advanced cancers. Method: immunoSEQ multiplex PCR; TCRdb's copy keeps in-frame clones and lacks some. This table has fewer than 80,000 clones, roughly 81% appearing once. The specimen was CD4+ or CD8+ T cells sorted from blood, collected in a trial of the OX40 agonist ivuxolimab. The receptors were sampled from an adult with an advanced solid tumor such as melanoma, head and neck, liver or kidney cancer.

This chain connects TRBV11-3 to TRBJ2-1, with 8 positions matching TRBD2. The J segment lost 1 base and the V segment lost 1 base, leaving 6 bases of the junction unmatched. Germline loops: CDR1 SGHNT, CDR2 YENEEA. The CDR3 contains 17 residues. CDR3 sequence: CASSLVGGRTSYNEQFF. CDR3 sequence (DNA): TGTGCCAGCAGCTTAGTCGGCGGGAGGACATCCTACAATGAGCAGTTCTTC.

This chain's CDR3 is CASSPSGVGQPQHF. The CDR3 nucleotides are TGTGCCAGCAGCCCTTCGGGGGTGGGTCAGCCCCAGCATTTT. V and J are TRBV7-9 and TRBJ1-5; the D gene is possibly TRBD1 (5 bases). This CDR3 comprises 14 residues. Germline V gene lookup returns CDR1 SEHNR and CDR2 FQNEAQ (reference sequence). V was clipped by 5 bases and J by 6 bases, with 14 bases between them.

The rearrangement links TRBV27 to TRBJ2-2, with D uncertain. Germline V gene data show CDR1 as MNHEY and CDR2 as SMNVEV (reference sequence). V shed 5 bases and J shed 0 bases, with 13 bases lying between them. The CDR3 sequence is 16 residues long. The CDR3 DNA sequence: TGTGCCAGCAGTCCGTCGAGCTTCCCGAACACCGGGGAGCTGTTTTTT. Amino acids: CASSPSSFPNTGELFF.

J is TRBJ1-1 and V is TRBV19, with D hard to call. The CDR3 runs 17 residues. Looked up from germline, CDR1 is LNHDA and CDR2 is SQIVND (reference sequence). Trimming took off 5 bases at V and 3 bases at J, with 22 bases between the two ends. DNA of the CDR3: TGTGCCAGTAGTTCACGGAGGATTTCGCCCTCCTACACTGAAGCTTTCTTT. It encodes CASSSRRISPSYTEAFF.

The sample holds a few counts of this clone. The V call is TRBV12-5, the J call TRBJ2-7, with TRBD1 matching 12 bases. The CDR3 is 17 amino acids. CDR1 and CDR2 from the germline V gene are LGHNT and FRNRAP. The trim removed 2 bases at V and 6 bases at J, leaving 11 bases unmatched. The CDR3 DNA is TGTGCTAGTGGTTTGCTTCCGCCGGGACAGGGGGCGCGCGAGCAGTACTTC. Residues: CASGLLPPGQGAREQYF.

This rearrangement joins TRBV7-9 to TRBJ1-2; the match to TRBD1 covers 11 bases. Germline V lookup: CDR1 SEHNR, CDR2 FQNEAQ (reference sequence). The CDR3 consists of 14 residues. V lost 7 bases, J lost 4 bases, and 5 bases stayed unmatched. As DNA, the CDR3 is TGTGCCAGCAACTTCGGACAGGGGGCCTATGGCTACACCTTC. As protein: CASNFGQGAYGYTF.

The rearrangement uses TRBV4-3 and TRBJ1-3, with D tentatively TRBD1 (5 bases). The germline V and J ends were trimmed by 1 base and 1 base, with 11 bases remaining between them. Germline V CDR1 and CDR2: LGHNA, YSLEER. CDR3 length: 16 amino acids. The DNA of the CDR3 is TGCGCCAGCAGCCAAGCCTCCAAGGGGTCTGGAAACACCATATATTTT. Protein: CASSQASKGSGNTIYF.

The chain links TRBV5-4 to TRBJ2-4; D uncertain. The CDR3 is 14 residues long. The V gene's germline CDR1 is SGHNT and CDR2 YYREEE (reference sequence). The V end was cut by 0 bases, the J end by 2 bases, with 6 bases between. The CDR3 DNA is TGTGCCAGCAGCTTGGGAGCCTCCAAAAACATTCAGTACTTC. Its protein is CASSLGASKNIQYF.

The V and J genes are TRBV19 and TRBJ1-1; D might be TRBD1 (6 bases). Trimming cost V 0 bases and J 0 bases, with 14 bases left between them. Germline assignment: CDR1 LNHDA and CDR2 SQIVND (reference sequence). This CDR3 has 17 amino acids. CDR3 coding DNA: TGTGCCAGTAGTATAGAGGGGGGCGCATTAATGAACACTGAAGCTTTCTTT. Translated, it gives CASSIEGGALMNTEAFF.

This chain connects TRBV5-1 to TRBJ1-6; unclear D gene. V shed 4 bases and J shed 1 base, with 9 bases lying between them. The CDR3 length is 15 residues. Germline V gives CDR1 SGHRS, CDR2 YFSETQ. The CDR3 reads CASSKDGSYNSPLHF. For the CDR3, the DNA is TGCGCCAGCAGCAAGGACGGATCCTATAATTCACCCCTCCACTTT. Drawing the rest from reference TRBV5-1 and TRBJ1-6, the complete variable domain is KAGVTQTPRYLIKTRGQQVTLSCSPISGHRSVSWYQQTPGQGLQFLFEYFSETQRNKGNFPGRFSGRQFSNSRSEMNVSTLELGDSALYLCASSKDGSYNSPLHFGNGTRLTVT.

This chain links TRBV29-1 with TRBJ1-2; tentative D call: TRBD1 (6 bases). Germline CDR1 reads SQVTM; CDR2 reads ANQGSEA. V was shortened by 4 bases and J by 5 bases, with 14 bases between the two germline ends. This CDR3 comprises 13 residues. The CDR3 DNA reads TGCAGCGTTGTTGGCAGGGGAAAGTATGGCTACACCTTC. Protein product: CSVVGRGKYGYTF. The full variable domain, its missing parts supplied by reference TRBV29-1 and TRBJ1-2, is SAVISQKPSRDICQRGTSLTIQCQVDSQVTMMFWYRQQPGQSLTLIATANQGSEATYESGFVIDKFPISRPNLTFSTLTVSNMSPEDSSIYLCSVVGRGKYGYTFGSGTRLTVV.

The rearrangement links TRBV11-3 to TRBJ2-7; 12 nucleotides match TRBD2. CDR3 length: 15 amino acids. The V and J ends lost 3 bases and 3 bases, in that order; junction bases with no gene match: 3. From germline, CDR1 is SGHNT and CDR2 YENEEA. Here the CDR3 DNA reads TGTGCCAGCAGCTTGATGACTAGCGGGGGCTACGAGCAGTACTTC. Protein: CASSLMTSGGYEQYF.

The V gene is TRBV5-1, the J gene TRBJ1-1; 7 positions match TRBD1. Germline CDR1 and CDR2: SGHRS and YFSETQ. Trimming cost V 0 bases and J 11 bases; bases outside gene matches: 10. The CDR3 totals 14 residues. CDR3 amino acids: CASSLARGEGGAFF. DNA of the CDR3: TGCGCCAGCAGCTTGGCCAGGGGGGAGGGTGGCGCTTTCTTT.

Here the CDR3 DNA reads TGTGCCAGCAGCTATATGGCCGATCAGCCCCAGCATTTT. Amino acids: CASSYMADQPQHF. The chain employs TRBV5-5 and TRBJ1-5; D gene uncertain. V gave up 3 bases and J gave up 5 bases, with 9 bases separating them. The germline V gene has CDR1 SGHKS and CDR2 YYEKEE (reference sequence). The CDR3 loop spans 13 amino acids.

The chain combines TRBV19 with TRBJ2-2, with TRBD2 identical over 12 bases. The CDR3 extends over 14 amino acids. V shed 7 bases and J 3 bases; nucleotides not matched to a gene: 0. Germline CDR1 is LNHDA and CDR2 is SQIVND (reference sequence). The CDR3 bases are TGTGCCAGTACTAGCGGGAGGGACACCGGGGAGCTGTTTTTT. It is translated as CASTSGRDTGELFF. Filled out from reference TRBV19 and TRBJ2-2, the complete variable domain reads DGGITQSPKYLFRKEGQNVTLSCEQNLNHDAMYWYRQDPGQGLRLIYYSQIVNDFQKGDIAEGYSVSREKKESFPLTVTSAQKNPTAFYLCASTSGRDTGELFFGEGSRLTVL.

CDR3 protein: CASSSDTSGSYNEQFF. The CDR3 nucleotides read TGCGCCAGCAGCTCTGACACCTCTGGCTCCTACAATGAGCAGTTCTTC. The chain links TRBV5-1 to TRBJ2-1; no clear D. The CDR3 extends over 16 amino acids. Trimming took 3 bases from V and 0 from J, leaving 13 bases between them. Germline loops: CDR1 SGHRS, CDR2 YFSETQ.

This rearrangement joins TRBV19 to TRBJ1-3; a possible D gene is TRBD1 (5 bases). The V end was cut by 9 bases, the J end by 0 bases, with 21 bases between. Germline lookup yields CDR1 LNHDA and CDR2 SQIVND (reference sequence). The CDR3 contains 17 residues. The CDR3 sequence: CASLRTETVFSGNTIYF. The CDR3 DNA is TGTGCCAGCCTACGGACGGAGACAGTTTTCTCTGGAAACACCATATATTTT.

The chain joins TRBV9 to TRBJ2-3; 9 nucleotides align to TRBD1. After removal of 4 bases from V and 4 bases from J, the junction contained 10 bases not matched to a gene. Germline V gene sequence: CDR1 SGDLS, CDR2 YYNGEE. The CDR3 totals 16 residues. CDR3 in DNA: TGTGCCAGCAGCCTTAGGACAGGGGATGTCGCAGATACGCAGTATTTT. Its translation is CASSLRTGDVADTQYF.

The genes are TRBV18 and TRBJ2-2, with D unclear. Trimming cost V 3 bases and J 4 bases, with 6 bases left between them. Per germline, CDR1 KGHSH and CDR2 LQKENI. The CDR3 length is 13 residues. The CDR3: CASSPTATGELFF. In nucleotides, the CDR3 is TGTGCCAGCTCACCGACGGCCACCGGGGAGCTGTTTTTT.

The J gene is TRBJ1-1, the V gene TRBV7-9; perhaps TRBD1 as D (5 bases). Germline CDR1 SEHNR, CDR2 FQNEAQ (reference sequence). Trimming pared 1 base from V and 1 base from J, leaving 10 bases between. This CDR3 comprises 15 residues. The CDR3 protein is CASSLEGAGNTEAFF. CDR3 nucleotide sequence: TGTGCCAGCAGCTTAGAAGGGGCCGGGAACACTGAAGCTTTCTTT.

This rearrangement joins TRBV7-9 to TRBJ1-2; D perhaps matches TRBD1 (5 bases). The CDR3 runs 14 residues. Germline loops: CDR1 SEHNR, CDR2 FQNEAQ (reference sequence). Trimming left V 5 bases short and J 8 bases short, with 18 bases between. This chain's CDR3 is CASSSRGSGSGYTF. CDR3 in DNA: TGTGCCAGCAGCAGCCGGGGGTCGGGGAGCGGCTACACCTTC.

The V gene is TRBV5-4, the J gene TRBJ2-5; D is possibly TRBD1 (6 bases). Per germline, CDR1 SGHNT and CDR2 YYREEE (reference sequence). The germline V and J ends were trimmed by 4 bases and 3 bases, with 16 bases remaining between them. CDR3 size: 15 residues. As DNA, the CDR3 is TGTGCCAGCAGCGCGAGGGTAAACAGGGAAGAGACCCAGTACTTC. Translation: CASSARVNREETQYF.

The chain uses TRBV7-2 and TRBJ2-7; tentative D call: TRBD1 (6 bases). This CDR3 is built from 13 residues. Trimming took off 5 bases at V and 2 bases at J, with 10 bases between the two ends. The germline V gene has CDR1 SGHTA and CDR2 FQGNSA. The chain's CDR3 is CASSTQGTYEQYF. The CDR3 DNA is TGTGCCAGCAGCACACAGGGAACCTACGAGCAGTACTTC.

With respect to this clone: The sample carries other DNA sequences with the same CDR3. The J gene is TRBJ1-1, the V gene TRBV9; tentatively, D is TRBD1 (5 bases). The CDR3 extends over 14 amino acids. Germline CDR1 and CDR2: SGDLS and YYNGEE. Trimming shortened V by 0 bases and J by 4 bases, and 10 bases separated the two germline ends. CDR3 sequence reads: CASSVAPGGTEAFF. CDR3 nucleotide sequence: TGTGCCAGCAGCGTAGCTCCCGGGGGCACTGAAGCTTTCTTT.